This TCR beta chain emerged from a study of control samples from healthy donors and cancer patients. Sequenced by immunoSEQ multiplex PCR; TCRdb stores in-frame clones only, minus some. The table lists more than 20,000 clones, roughly 90% of them singletons. The CDR3 covers 13 residues. Deletions cut 1 base from V and 9 bases from J, with 12 bases between. Germline lookup yields CDR1 SEHNR and CDR2 FQNEAQ (reference sequence). This chain connects TRBV7-9 to TRBJ1-2; D not resolved. This TCR came from a man aged 50-60 years with lung cancer. Material: PBMCs. CDR3 region: CASSLVAENSYTF. The DNA for the CDR3 is TGTGCCAGCAGCTTAGTGGCAGAAAATAGCTACACCTTC.